This T cell receptor beta chain was documented in a study of cytomegalovirus exposure and HLA in healthy donors. Overall study results and limits: Productive rates of about 90% or about 30% were seen for most TCR beta V segments in an earlier analysis. Later on, an analysis tied over 15,000 TCR beta sequences to HLA alleles at 0.05 false discovery rate. V- and J-gene trimming in TCR beta was tied to a missense DCLRE1C variant by an analysis performed later. Analysis performed later showed TCR beta chains linked to HLA being more clonally expanded than equally common others.

To note about this clone: Its antigen is undetermined.

The study ran its PCR with 60 Vbeta and 13 Jbeta primers. Assay: immunoSEQ multiplex PCR; the TCRdb copy retains only in-frame clones and omits some. Counted here are roughly 100,000 clones, 83% occurring once; the ten biggest clones make up around 2.6%. J lost 5 bases, V lost 1 base, and 4 bases had no gene match. This CDR3 has 15 residues. Germline V gene data show CDR1 as SGHNT and CDR2 as YENEEA. The chain uses TRBV11-3 and TRBJ1-4; 7 bases map to TRBD1. This TCR was recovered from a man between 35 and 55 years old in good health and CMV-seronegative. Sequenced sample: PBMCs. CDR3 region: CASSLGVQGNEKLFF. In DNA, the CDR3 is TGTGCCAGCAGCTTAGGGGTACAGGGGAATGAAAAACTGTTTTTT.